The sequence of this TCR beta chain was determined in a study of shared clonotypes between healthy human individuals. Per germline, CDR1 GTSNPN and CDR2 SVGIG (reference sequence). The V and J ends lost 2 bases and 0 bases respectively, with 14 bases between them. The CDR3 is 15 amino acids. Repertoires were generated with immunoSEQ multiplex PCR, while TCRdb's copy carries only in-frame clones and drops some. Here the sample spans about 980,000 clones, 60% to 85% being singletons. The J gene is TRBJ2-7, the V gene TRBV30, with D possibly being TRBD1 or TRBD2 (6 bases each). Sequenced sample: memory CD4+ T cells sorted from blood. Subset described: CD45RA-negative fraction. The receptor comes from a man younger than 35 in good health. The CDR3 protein is CAWSREGGSSYEQYF. The CDR3 DNA reads TGTGCCTGGAGTCGAGAGGGGGGAAGCTCCTACGAGCAGTACTTC.